The T cell receptor (beta chain) under discussion was sequenced for a study of naive and memory T cell subsets. Ligated cDNA underwent four rounds of PCR with nested alpha and beta constant region primers and SP2. Reverse transcription of blood and skin TCR RNA was primed at alpha and beta constant regions. TCRdb used MiXCR to reprocess the UMI-ligation and nested PCR reads, holding one entry per CDR3 protein. The sample shows 25,000 to 30,000 distinct CDR3 sequences, 5.2% of them seen only once. This clonotype was observed a handful of times. TCR cDNA received a 3' ligated oligonucleotide that carried a UMI. Whole blood, 2.5 ml, came from adult healthy volunteers. This TCR was recovered from an adult in good health. Sequences were obtained from blood.

The CDR3 sequence: CSAAPQETQYF. For the CDR3, the DNA is TGCAGTGCTGCCCCGCAAGAGACCCAGTACTTC. J is TRBJ2-5 and V is TRBV20-1; no reliable D call. Trimming pared 5 bases from V and 2 bases from J, leaving 6 bases between. Looked up from germline, CDR1 is DFQATT and CDR2 is SNEGSKA (reference sequence). The CDR3 extends over 11 amino acids.